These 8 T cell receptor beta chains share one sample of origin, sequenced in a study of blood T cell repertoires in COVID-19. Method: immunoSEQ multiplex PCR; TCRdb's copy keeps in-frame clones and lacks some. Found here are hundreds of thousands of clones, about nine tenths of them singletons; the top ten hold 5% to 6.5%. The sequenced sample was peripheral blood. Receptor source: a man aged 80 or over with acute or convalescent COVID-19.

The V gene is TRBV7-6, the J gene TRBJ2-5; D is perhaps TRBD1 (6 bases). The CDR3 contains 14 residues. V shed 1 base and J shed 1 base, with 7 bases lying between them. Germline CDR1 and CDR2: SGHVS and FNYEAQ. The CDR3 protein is CASSLEQGQETQYF. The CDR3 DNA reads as TGTGCCAGCAGCTTAGAACAGGGCCAAGAGACCCAGTACTTC.

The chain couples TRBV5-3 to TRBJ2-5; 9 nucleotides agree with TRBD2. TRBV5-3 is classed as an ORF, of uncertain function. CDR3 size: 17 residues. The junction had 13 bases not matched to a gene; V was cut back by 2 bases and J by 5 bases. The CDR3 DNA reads TGTGCCAGAAGCTTTTGGCGGGAGGGGGGATGGAGGGAGACCCAGTACTTC. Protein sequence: CARSFWREGGWRETQYF.

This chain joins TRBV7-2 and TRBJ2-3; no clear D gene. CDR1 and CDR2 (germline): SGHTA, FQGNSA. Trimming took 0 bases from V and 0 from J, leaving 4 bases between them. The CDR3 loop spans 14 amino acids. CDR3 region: CASSLALSTDTQYF. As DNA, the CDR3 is TGTGCCAGCAGCTTAGCCCTTAGCACAGATACGCAGTATTTT.

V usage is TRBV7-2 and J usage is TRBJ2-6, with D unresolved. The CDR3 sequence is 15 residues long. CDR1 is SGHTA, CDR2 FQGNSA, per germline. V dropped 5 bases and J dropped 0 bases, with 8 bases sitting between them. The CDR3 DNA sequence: TGTGCCAGCAGCGAGAGGAGCTCTGGGGCCAACGTCCTGACTTTC. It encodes CASSERSSGANVLTF.

The CDR3 sequence is CASSVRQDGTEAFF. The CDR3 DNA reads TGTGCCAGCAGCGTTAGACAGGACGGCACTGAAGCTTTCTTT. V usage is TRBV7-2 and J usage is TRBJ1-1; possibly TRBD1 for D (6 bases). V was trimmed by 5 bases and J by 4 bases, leaving 14 bases between them. This CDR3 comprises 14 residues. Germline-derived CDR1 and CDR2 are SGHTA and FQGNSA.

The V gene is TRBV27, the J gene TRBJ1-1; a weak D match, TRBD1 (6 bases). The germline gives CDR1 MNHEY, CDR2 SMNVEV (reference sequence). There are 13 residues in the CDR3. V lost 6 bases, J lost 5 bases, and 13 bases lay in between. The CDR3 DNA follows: TGTGCCAGCAGCCCCGGGGGGCGAACTGAAGCTTTCTTT. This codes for CASSPGGRTEAFF.

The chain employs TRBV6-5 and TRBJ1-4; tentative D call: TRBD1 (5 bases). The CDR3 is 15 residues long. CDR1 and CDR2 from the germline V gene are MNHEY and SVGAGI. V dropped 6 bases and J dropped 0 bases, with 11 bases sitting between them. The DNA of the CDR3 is TGTGCCAGCAGAAGGGACTTTTCAACTAATGAAAAACTGTTTTTT. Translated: CASRRDFSTNEKLFF.

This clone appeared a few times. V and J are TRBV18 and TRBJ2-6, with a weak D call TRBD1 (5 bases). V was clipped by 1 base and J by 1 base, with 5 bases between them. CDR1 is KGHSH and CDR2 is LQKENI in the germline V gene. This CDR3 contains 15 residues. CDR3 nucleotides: TGTGCCAGCTCACCACAGGGGTCTGGGGCCAACGTCCTGACTTTC. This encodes CASSPQGSGANVLTF.